One sample yielded the 19 T cell receptor beta chains listed below, sequenced in a study of T cell repertoires in aging, cancer and after chemotherapy. Multiplex touch-down PCR with TRB-A/B primers amplified rearranged V-D-J TRB sequences. MiXCR, run by TCRdb on the multiplex PCR reads, gives a single entry per CDR3 protein. There are over a thousand distinct CDR3 sequences in the sample; approximately 25% occur only once, and 24% lies in the top ten. TCR beta rearrangements were amplified from peripheral blood genomic DNA. The sequencing input was blood. The receptors derive from a human donor with a blood cancer.

By frequency in the sample, this clonotype is medium-sized. The chain is built from TRBV6-2 or TRBV6-3 and TRBJ2-3; D gene uncertain. Germline values: CDR1 MNHEY, CDR2 SVGEGT. The CDR3 extends over 17 amino acids. Trimming shortened V by 6 bases and J by 4 bases, and 23 bases separated the two germline ends. For the CDR3, the DNA is TGTGCCAGCAGCCCAGCGCTGGGAAAGCATTTTTCAGATACGCAGTATTTT. This gives the protein CASSPALGKHFSDTQYF.

In its sample, this clonotype was seen a few times. The rearrangement uses TRBV7-2 and TRBJ1-2, with TRBD1 matching 7 bases. This CDR3 has 16 amino acids. Germline V gene lookup returns CDR1 SGHTA and CDR2 FQGNSA. With 1 base clipped from V and 4 bases from J, the junction kept 9 bases outside the gene matches. CDR3 sequence (DNA): TGTGCCAGCAGCTTAGGGGCAGGGGGTCGAAGCTATGGCTACACCTTC. Protein sequence: CASSLGAGGRSYGYTF.

This clonotype is categorized as medium-sized. The chain carries TRBV6-1 and TRBJ2-7; weak D call: TRBD1 (6 bases). The CDR3 is 13 amino acids. Germline assignment: CDR1 MNHNS and CDR2 SASEGT. The V end lost 6 bases, the J end lost 7 bases, and 16 bases lay between the germline ends. CDR3 bases: TGTGCCAGCAGCTTACAGGGCTTGAGGGAGCAGTACTTC. As protein: CASSLQGLREQYF.

This clonotype ranks as medium-sized. V usage is TRBV20-1 and J usage is TRBJ2-7, with no clear D. V was trimmed by 3 bases and J by 1 base, leaving 10 bases between them. Germline V gene data show CDR1 as DFQATT and CDR2 as SNEGSKA (reference sequence). CDR3 length: 13 amino acids. CDR3 residues: CSASNGPSYEQYF. For the CDR3, the DNA is TGCAGTGCTAGTAACGGGCCATCCTACGAGCAGTACTTC.

This clonotype is judged large (0.1 to 1%). V gene TRBV29-1 combines with J gene TRBJ2-3; D not certain. This CDR3 comprises 13 residues. Trimming pared 4 bases from V and 3 bases from J, leaving 11 bases between. The germline CDR1 and CDR2 sequences are SQVTM and ANQGSEA. Here the CDR3 DNA reads TGCAGCGTTGGAGTACAGAATACAGATACGCAGTATTTT. This encodes CSVGVQNTDTQYF.

This clonotype is classed as medium-sized. V and J are TRBV6-2 or TRBV6-3 and TRBJ2-1; 7 nucleotides match TRBD2. Germline CDR1 reads MNHEY; CDR2 reads SVGEGT. V dropped 0 bases and J dropped 10; count of bases not matched to a gene: 9. CDR3 length equals 15 residues. The CDR3, as DNA: TGTGCCAGCAGTTACTCCCCATTGGGGGGGGAGGAGCAGTTCTTC. Translated, it gives CASSYSPLGGEEQFF.

J is TRBJ1-5 and V is TRBV6-1; 10 bases match TRBD1. Germline V lookup: CDR1 MNHNS, CDR2 SASEGT. V lost 11 bases, J lost 5 bases, and 6 bases stayed unmatched. The CDR3 runs 13 residues. For the CDR3, the DNA is TGTGCCTCTGGACAGGGGGTGCATCAGCCCCAGCATTTT. It codes for CASGQGVHQPQHF.

This clonotype is medium-sized (0.01 to 0.1%) within its sample. This chain connects TRBV19 to TRBJ2-7; 7 bases line up with TRBD1. Germline V gene lookup returns CDR1 LNHDA and CDR2 SQIVND (reference sequence). The V and J ends lost 6 bases and 4 bases, in that order; junction bases with no gene match: 15. The CDR3 has 16 amino acids. CDR3 DNA sequence: TGTGCCAGTAGACCGGACTTCGGGACAGTTACTTACGAGCAGTACTTC. Protein: CASRPDFGTVTYEQYF.

By frequency in the sample, this clonotype is large. J is TRBJ1-2 and V is TRBV12-3 or TRBV12-4; no definite D call. The CDR3 is 14 amino acids. The V and J ends lost 0 bases and 1 base respectively, with 6 bases between them. The CDR3 sequence: CASSLADRNYGYTF. CDR3 sequence (DNA): TGTGCCAGCAGTTTAGCTGACCGTAACTATGGCTACACCTTC.

This clonotype counts as medium-sized (0.01 to 0.1%). This chain connects TRBV6-6 to TRBJ2-7; 11 positions agree with TRBD2. Per the germline V gene, CDR1 is MNHNY and CDR2 is SVGAGI (reference sequence). With V trimmed by 6 bases and J by 0 bases, 1 base remained unmatched. The CDR3 totals 14 residues. CDR3 bases: TGTGCCAGCAGGACTAGCGGGGACTCCTACGAGCAGTACTTC. This encodes CASRTSGDSYEQYF.

The J gene is TRBJ1-3, the V gene TRBV11-3; D remains unclear. The CDR3 covers 12 residues. Germline V gene lookup returns CDR1 SGHNT and CDR2 YENEEA. V was clipped by 6 bases and J by 2 bases, with 5 bases between them. CDR3 amino acids: CASRETGNTIYF. Written as DNA, the CDR3 is TGTGCCAGCAGGGAAACTGGAAACACCATATATTTT.

In this sample, this clonotype is large (0.1 to 1%). This rearrangement joins TRBV18 to TRBJ2-5, with D unclear. Trimming stripped 4 bases from V and 1 base from J, with 4 bases between. CDR3 length equals 12 residues. Germline CDR1 KGHSH, CDR2 LQKENI. This CDR3 reads CASSRTQETQYF. The CDR3, as DNA: TGTGCCAGCTCACGGACCCAAGAGACCCAGTACTTC.

In this sample, this clonotype is large (0.1 to 1%). The chain uses TRBV6-4 and TRBJ2-2; possibly TRBD1 or TRBD2 for D (5 bases each). Trimming took 7 bases from V and 3 from J, leaving 15 bases between them. Germline CDR1 is MRHNA and CDR2 is SNTAGT. The CDR3 has 15 amino acids. CDR3 sequence reads: CASKDRDGDTGELFF. The CDR3 DNA follows: TGTGCCAGCAAGGACCGGGACGGCGACACCGGGGAGCTGTTTTTT.

This clonotype rates as large (0.1 to 1%). This chain connects TRBV29-1 to TRBJ1-2; D gene ambiguous. V lost 4 bases and J 0 bases, leaving 12 bases between the germline ends. CDR1 is SQVTM and CDR2 is ANQGSEA in the germline V gene. CDR3 length: 14 amino acids. The CDR3 sequence is CSVVAVKANYGYTF. In nucleotides, the CDR3 is TGCAGCGTTGTTGCGGTAAAAGCTAACTATGGCTACACCTTC.

This clonotype showed up just a few times. The gene calls are TRBV20-1 and TRBJ2-5; no reliable D call. This CDR3 spans 13 amino acids. Trimming took off 8 bases at V and 0 bases at J, with 13 bases between the two ends. Germline CDR1 and CDR2: DFQATT and SNEGSKA (reference sequence). As DNA, the CDR3 is TGCAGTACTATGGGCAGGTACCAAGAGACCCAGTACTTC. It codes for CSTMGRYQETQYF.

Relative to its sample, this clonotype is medium-sized (0.01 to 0.1%). This chain connects TRBV27 to TRBJ2-5, with a possible D match to TRBD2 (5 bases). Germline values: CDR1 MNHEY, CDR2 SMNVEV (reference sequence). V was clipped by 6 bases and J by 2 bases, with 22 bases between them. The CDR3 has 17 amino acids. The CDR3 here is CASSPAPHWTLQETQYF. CDR3 bases: TGTGCCAGCAGCCCCGCACCTCACTGGACTTTACAAGAGACCCAGTACTTC.

The V call is TRBV20-1, the J call TRBJ1-2; no reliable D call. The V gene's germline CDR1 is DFQATT and CDR2 SNEGSKA (reference sequence). Trimming pared 3 bases from V and 8 bases from J, leaving 10 bases between. This CDR3 contains 11 residues. CDR3 residues: CSARSRQGYTF. DNA of the CDR3: TGCAGTGCTAGGTCCAGGCAGGGCTACACCTTC.

This clonotype is classed as large. The V call is TRBV5-6, the J call TRBJ2-2; no firm D call. Trimming left V 6 bases short and J 7 bases short, with 7 bases between. This CDR3 comprises 11 residues. CDR1 and CDR2 from the germline V gene are SGHDT and YYEEEE. As DNA, the CDR3 is TGTGCCAGCACCATAGACGGGGAGCTGTTTTTT. Protein: CASTIDGELFF.

This clonotype was counted between two and nine times. The chain joins TRBV7-6 to TRBJ2-3, with TRBD2 matching 11 bases. J gave up 14 bases and V 1 base, and 11 bases lay outside the gene matches. Germline V gives CDR1 SGHVS, CDR2 FNYEAQ. There are 15 residues in the CDR3. The CDR3 DNA sequence: TGTGCCAGCAGCTTAGGTGGTCCGGGACTAGCGGCTTGGTATTTT. This gives the protein CASSLGGPGLAAWYF.